This passage covers 11 T cell receptor beta chains from one sample sequenced in a study of control samples from healthy donors and cancer patients (dated by TCRdb to the early 2020s). Libraries came from the immunoSEQ multiplex PCR assay. The immuneACCESS repertoire file appears here via TCRdb, limited to in-frame rearrangements. These files lack a portion of the clones; in checked studies, under half of the deficit traces to unresolved V genes, and the cause of the others is not known. The sample table shows under 95,000 clones, and approximately 90% are seen once. The top ten constitute around 0.95% of the sample. Sequenced material: blood. Receptors were obtained from a woman aged 25 to 39 in good health.

The chain employs TRBV18 and TRBJ2-7; 12 bases align to TRBD1. V gave up 0 bases and J gave up 3 bases; unmatched junction bases: 6. CDR3 length: 17 residues. Per the germline V gene, CDR1 is KGHSH and CDR2 is LQKENI. CDR3 sequence reads: CASSPPGTGGPIYEQYF. In DNA, the CDR3 is TGTGCCAGCTCACCACCCGGGACAGGGGGCCCAATCTACGAGCAGTACTTC.

Details on this clone: The junction shows a germline mismatch at one end, possibly a read error. The chain recombines TRBV7-2 with TRBJ2-3; 10 bases match TRBD2. CDR3 length: 14 amino acids. Germline V gene sequence: CDR1 SGHTA, CDR2 FQGNSA. CDR3 residues: CASSRPEGSGGNHF. In DNA, the CDR3 is TGTGCCAGCAGCCGCCCTGAAGGTAGCGGGGGGAACCATTTT.

This sequence joins TRBV7-2 and TRBJ2-3; perhaps D is TRBD1 or TRBD2 (5 bases each). Germline V gives CDR1 SGHTA, CDR2 FQGNSA. V lost 4 bases to trimming and J lost 3 bases, with 17 bases between them. This CDR3 has 16 amino acids. DNA for the CDR3: TGTGCCAGCAGCTCTGGACCCCCGAGGGGAACAGATACGCAGTATTTT. The encoded protein is CASSSGPPRGTDTQYF.

The V and J genes are TRBV28 and TRBJ2-7; 8 bases fit TRBD1. CDR1 is MDHEN, CDR2 SYDVKM, per germline. Germline trimming cut 7 bases from V and 5 bases from J; bases unmatched to any gene: 4. The CDR3 extends over 12 amino acids. CDR3 amino acids: CASTRDRNEQYF. DNA for the CDR3: TGTGCCAGCACCAGGGACAGGAACGAGCAGTACTTC.

The V call is TRBV28, the J call TRBJ1-4, with no clear D. CDR3 size: 13 residues. V was clipped by 9 bases and J by 5 bases, with 13 bases between them. Germline CDR1 and CDR2: MDHEN and SYDVKM. CDR3 residues: CASSSGDNEKLFF. Here the CDR3 DNA reads TGTGCCAGTTCCTCCGGTGACAATGAAAAACTGTTTTTT.

The chain joins TRBV5-5 to TRBJ2-7; TRBD1 might be the D (5 bases). The germline V gene has CDR1 SGHKS and CDR2 YYEKEE (reference sequence). The CDR3 spans 13 residues. V was pared by 2 bases and J by 0 bases, with 6 bases between. CDR3 DNA: TGTGCCAGCAGCTTCGACAGCTCCTACGAGCAGTACTTC. This gives the protein CASSFDSSYEQYF.

The chain links TRBV28 to TRBJ1-2, with no clear D. Trimming removed 3 bases from V and 0 bases from J, with 2 bases in between. Germline CDR1 and CDR2: MDHEN and SYDVKM. The CDR3 sequence is 12 residues long. Here the CDR3 reads CASSLANYGYTF. The CDR3 DNA reads as TGTGCCAGCAGTTTGGCTAACTATGGCTACACCTTC.

The chain recombines TRBV5-6 with TRBJ1-1; 7 bases agree with TRBD1. The CDR3 is 15 residues long. V lost 7 bases, J lost 0 bases, and 9 bases stayed unmatched. Germline V gives CDR1 SGHDT, CDR2 YYEEEE. The CDR3 protein is CASLPGGYMNTEAFF. DNA of the CDR3: TGTGCCAGCCTACCAGGGGGGTACATGAACACTGAAGCTTTCTTT.

This chain links TRBV19 with TRBJ2-3, with 11 bases matching TRBD2. The ends lost 6 bases at V and 3 bases at J; junction bases unmatched: 8. The CDR3 extends over 16 amino acids. Per germline, CDR1 LNHDA and CDR2 SQIVND (reference sequence). CDR3 region: CASRLASGGKTDTQYF. CDR3 nucleotides: TGTGCCAGTAGACTTGCTAGCGGGGGGAAAACAGATACGCAGTATTTT. Looking up the rest from reference TRBV19 and TRBJ2-3 gives the full variable domain: DGGITQSPKYLFRKEGQNVTLSCEQNLNHDAMYWYRQDPGQGLRLIYYSQIVNDFQKGDIAEGYSVSREKKESFPLTVTSAQKNPTAFYLCASRLASGGKTDTQYFGPGTRLTVL.

The genes are TRBV7-9 and TRBJ2-1; weak D call: TRBD1 (6 bases). Trimming cost V 5 bases and J 0 bases, with 11 bases left between them. The V gene's germline CDR1 is SEHNR and CDR2 FQNEAQ (reference sequence). This CDR3 has 15 residues. This chain's CDR3 is CASSPTGFSYNEQFF. CDR3 nucleotides: TGTGCCAGCAGCCCTACAGGGTTCTCCTACAATGAGCAGTTCTTC.

J is TRBJ2-1 and V is TRBV6-5; D assignment may be TRBD1 or TRBD2 (6 bases each). V lost 7 bases and J 9 bases, leaving 16 bases between the germline ends. The CDR3 runs to 13 residues. CDR1 MNHEY and CDR2 SVGAGI come from the germline V gene. CDR3 sequence (DNA): TGTGCCAGCACTCAACCGGGGGCGTTTGAGCAGTTCTTC. Translated: CASTQPGAFEQFF.